The clone carrying this T cell receptor (beta chain) was observed once. Its antigen is not identified. This sample is drawn from a study of cytomegalovirus exposure and HLA in healthy donors. Study findings and constraints: An apparent linkage of common viral pathogens to several of the most significant clusters emerged in a later analysis.

13 Jbeta primers and 60 Vbeta primers were used for the PCR. In the source study's methods: About 9.9 million shared chains were among roughly 81 million unique TCR beta chains counted in a later analysis. Only in-frame clones appear in the TCRdb table, and some are missing; sequencing was by immunoSEQ multiplex PCR. V and J calls and clone size are those listed in that table; D and trimming were worked out from the DNA. The repertoire holds about 160,000 clones, with approximately 80% as singletons. Sampled while nominally healthy, donors likely had unrecorded immune exposures. The receptor was isolated from a woman in her thirties or forties in good health and CMV-seropositive. Sequenced sample: PBMCs.

As DNA, the CDR3 is TGTGCCATCAGTGAGTCGAAGGTGACAGAAATCGATCAAGAGACCCAGTACTTC. Translation: CAISESKVTEIDQETQYF. The J gene is TRBJ2-5, the V gene TRBV10-3, with D possibly being TRBD1 (5 bases). Germline CDR1 and CDR2: ENHRY and SYGVKD. V gave up 0 bases and J gave up 2 bases, with 19 bases separating them. There are 18 residues in the CDR3.